These 29 T cell receptor beta chains were sequenced from one sample in a study of blood T cell repertoires in COVID-19. Produced via immunoSEQ multiplex PCR; TCRdb's table is partial and in-frame only. The table has about 200,000 clones, approximately 88% seen once. The specimen sequenced was peripheral blood. These receptors were obtained from a man between 35 and 55 years old with acute or convalescent COVID-19.

The rearrangement joins TRBV9 to TRBJ1-1; 9 nucleotides line up with TRBD1. Trimming at V came to 4 bases and at J to 2 bases, leaving 12 bases not matched to a gene. The germline V gene has CDR1 SGDLS and CDR2 YYNGEE. CDR3 length: 17 amino acids. The CDR3 region has the DNA TGTGCCAGCAGCCCCCGCCGGGGACAGGGAGGCAACACTGAAGCTTTCTTT. It codes for CASSPRRGQGGNTEAFF.

This chain connects TRBV10-3 to TRBJ2-1, with TRBD1 matching 9 bases. The V segment lost 10 bases and the J segment 1 base; nucleotides outside the gene matches: 11. The CDR3 covers 16 residues. CDR1 ENHRY and CDR2 SYGVKD come from the germline V gene. The DNA for the CDR3 is TGTGCCACCTTGGGGCCGGACAGGGGATCCTACAATGAGCAGTTCTTC. It codes for CATLGPDRGSYNEQFF.

The rearrangement links TRBV5-6 to TRBJ1-4; D uncertain. The germline gives CDR1 SGHDT, CDR2 YYEEEE. Trimming removed 3 bases at V and 7 bases at J, with 16 bases between. This CDR3 contains 15 residues. In DNA form, the CDR3 reads TGTGCCAGCAGCTCTGGAGGGAGCTTAAGTGAAAAACTGTTTTTT. This gives the protein CASSSGGSLSEKLFF.

The genes are TRBV27 and TRBJ2-1, with 10 bases matching TRBD1. In germline, CDR1 is MNHEY, CDR2 SMNVEV (reference sequence). V shed 6 bases and J 0 bases; nucleotides not matched to a gene: 5. This CDR3 spans 16 amino acids. CDR3 in DNA: TGTGCCAGCAGAGGACAGGGGGTTAGCTCCTACAATGAGCAGTTCTTC. This encodes CASRGQGVSSYNEQFF.

The chain uses TRBV3-1 (or the pseudogene TRBV3-2) and TRBJ1-1; a weak D match, TRBD1 (6 bases). Deletions cut 4 bases from V and 7 bases from J, with 13 bases between. This CDR3 has 13 residues. In germline, CDR1 is LGHDT, CDR2 YNNKEL (reference sequence). CDR3 nucleotide sequence: TGTGCCAGCAGCCCACAGGGTGGGTATGAAGCTTTCTTT. Translated: CASSPQGGYEAFF.

This CDR3 is CASSASGNEQFF. The CDR3 DNA reads as TGCGCCAGCAGCGCCAGCGGCAATGAGCAGTTCTTC. The gene calls are TRBV5-1 and TRBJ2-1, with D tentatively TRBD2 (5 bases). Germline CDR1 and CDR2: SGHRS and YFSETQ. The CDR3 runs 12 residues. With 4 bases removed from V and 6 bases from J, the gap between germline ends came to 8 bases. Full variable domain (missing parts from reference TRBV5-1 and TRBJ2-1): KAGVTQTPRYLIKTRGQQVTLSCSPISGHRSVSWYQQTPGQGLQFLFEYFSETQRNKGNFPGRFSGRQFSNSRSEMNVSTLELGDSALYLCASSASGNEQFFGPGTRLTVL.

V gene TRBV7-8 combines with J gene TRBJ1-1; 8 bases are shared with TRBD1. CDR1 and CDR2 from the germline V gene are SGHVS and FQNEAQ. The CDR3 is 15 amino acids. V lost 1 base and J lost 7; bases outside the gene matches: 8. The CDR3 DNA is TGTGCCAGCAGCTTAGTGACAGGGGCGAGAGGTGAAGCTTTCTTT. Encoded protein: CASSLVTGARGEAFF.

In its sample, this clone was seen a few times. J is TRBJ2-2 and V is TRBV7-6; no firm D call. This CDR3 has 15 residues. Germline CDR1 and CDR2: SGHVS and FNYEAQ. Trimming pared 5 bases from V and 7 bases from J, leaving 17 bases between. CDR3 sequence (DNA): TGTGCCAGCAGCCCTAACCCTGTAAGCTTCGGGGAGCTGTTTTTT. It is translated as CASSPNPVSFGELFF.

The chain uses TRBV19 and TRBJ1-4, with 8 bases lining up with TRBD1. CDR3 size: 15 residues. The trim removed 5 bases at V and 5 bases at J, leaving 7 bases unmatched. Germline V gene sequence: CDR1 LNHDA, CDR2 SQIVND (reference sequence). CDR3 nucleotides: TGTGCCAGTAGTCCAGGACAGGGATCGAATGAAAAACTGTTTTTT. It translates to CASSPGQGSNEKLFF.

The rearrangement links TRBV5-1 to TRBJ2-7; 8 nucleotides line up with TRBD2. From germline, CDR1 is SGHRS and CDR2 YFSETQ. V trimming: 5 bases; J trimming: 3 bases; junction bases outside the gene matches: 10. This CDR3 region has 15 residues. The CDR3 nucleotides read TGCGCCAGCAGTCCCGTAAGCGGGAGTTTCTACGAGCAGTACTTC. Amino acid sequence: CASSPVSGSFYEQYF.

The V call is TRBV7-9, the J call TRBJ2-5, with 8 bases matching TRBD2. Germline CDR1 SEHNR, CDR2 FQNEAQ (reference sequence). V shed 5 bases, J shed 3 bases, and the junction held 5 bases outside the gene matches. This CDR3 is 14 amino acids long. The CDR3 spells CASSHRAGEETQYF. The CDR3 nucleotides read TGTGCCAGCAGCCATCGAGCGGGGGAAGAGACCCAGTACTTC.

This clone came up a few times. The chain links TRBV20-1 to TRBJ1-2, with TRBD1 matching over 7 bases. Germline lookup yields CDR1 DFQATT and CDR2 SNEGSKA (reference sequence). Trimming cost V 7 bases and J 8 bases; bases outside gene matches: 7. This CDR3 is 11 amino acids long. In nucleotides, the CDR3 is TGCAGTGTTGACAGGGAAACGGGCTACACCTTC. This gives the protein CSVDRETGYTF.

The V gene is TRBV2, the J gene TRBJ1-3; D ambiguous. Trimming pared 4 bases from V and 0 bases from J, leaving 4 bases between. From germline, CDR1 is SNHLY and CDR2 FYNNEI. The CDR3 contains 13 residues. CDR3 DNA sequence: TGTGCCAGCAGTGGGAGCTCTGGAAACACCATATATTTT. Its translation: CASSGSSGNTIYF. Supplemented by reference TRBV2 and TRBJ1-3, the full variable domain reads EPEVTQTPSHQVTQMGQEVILRCVPISNHLYFYWYRQILGQKVEFLVSFYNNEISEKSEIFDDQFSVERPDGSNFTLKIRSTKLEDSAMYFCASSGSSGNTIYFGEGSWLTVV.

This clone was seen more than once but under ten times. The chain carries TRBV6-6 and TRBJ1-6, with 8 nucleotides matching TRBD1. V lost 6 bases, J lost 9 bases, and 10 bases stayed unmatched. This CDR3 contains 15 residues. Per germline, CDR1 MNHNY and CDR2 SVGAGI (reference sequence). CDR3 nucleotide sequence: TGTGCCAGCAGCCGGACACAGGGGGAAGGTTCACCCCTCCACTTT. Amino acid sequence: CASSRTQGEGSPLHF.

The V and J genes are TRBV7-2 and TRBJ2-1; possible D gene TRBD2, 6 bases. Germline CDR1 reads SGHTA; CDR2 reads FQGNSA. This CDR3 has 14 amino acids. With 4 bases removed from V and 4 bases from J, the gap between germline ends came to 11 bases. This CDR3 is CASSSSGLYNEQFF. The CDR3 coding sequence is TGTGCCAGCAGCTCGTCGGGACTTTACAATGAGCAGTTCTTC.

This clone has a handful of counts. CDR3 sequence (DNA): TGTGCCAGCAGTTACGGGGAGGCCACTGAAGCTTTCTTT. This translates into CASSYGEATEAFF. V gene TRBV6-5 combines with J gene TRBJ1-1; D remains unclear. Per germline, CDR1 MNHEY and CDR2 SVGAGI. The germline V and J ends were trimmed by 2 bases and 4 bases, with 8 bases remaining between them. The CDR3 runs to 13 residues.

This clone was observed a handful of times. This chain connects TRBV27 to TRBJ1-5; tentatively, D is TRBD1 (6 bases). The germline CDR1 and CDR2 sequences are MNHEY and SMNVEV (reference sequence). This CDR3 is built from 15 residues. Deletions cut 3 bases from V and 5 bases from J, with 14 bases between. The DNA for the CDR3 is TGTGCCAGCAGTTTGGCGGGGGCCCACCATCAGCCCCAGCATTTT. This encodes CASSLAGAHHQPQHF.

The rearrangement uses TRBV29-1 and TRBJ1-5; D possibly corresponds to TRBD1 (6 bases). CDR1 is SQVTM, CDR2 ANQGSEA, per germline. This CDR3 has 13 amino acids. The V and J ends lost 6 bases and 6 bases respectively, with 15 bases between them. The CDR3, as DNA: TGCAGCGTGGGAGACAGGTACGGTCAGCCCCAGCATTTT. Translation gives CSVGDRYGQPQHF.

The V call is TRBV19, the J call TRBJ1-2, with D possibly matching TRBD1 (6 bases). The CDR3 sequence is 14 residues long. Germline values: CDR1 LNHDA, CDR2 SQIVND (reference sequence). The V gene lost 4 bases and the J gene lost 3 bases, with 12 bases spanning the gap. CDR3 bases: TGTGCCAGTAGTACCGCAGGGGATCACTATGGCTACACCTTC. This encodes CASSTAGDHYGYTF.

This chain links TRBV25-1 with TRBJ2-7, with TRBD1 identical over 8 bases. J gave up 2 bases and V 4 bases, and 4 bases lay outside the gene matches. Germline lookup yields CDR1 MGHDK and CDR2 SYGVNS. This CDR3 has 14 residues. The CDR3, as DNA: TGTGCCAGCAGTGGGACAGGGAGCCCCTACGAGCAGTACTTC. The encoded protein is CASSGTGSPYEQYF.

The gene calls are TRBV29-1 and TRBJ2-1; possible D gene TRBD2, 6 bases. Germline CDR1 SQVTM, CDR2 ANQGSEA. CDR3 length: 14 residues. V lost 5 bases and J 5 bases, leaving 16 bases between the germline ends. CDR3 sequence reads: CSVSRGRPDNEQFF. In DNA, the CDR3 is TGCAGCGTTTCGCGTGGGAGGCCAGACAATGAGCAGTTCTTC.

V is TRBV6-2 or TRBV6-3 and J is TRBJ2-3, with a weak D call TRBD2 (6 bases). The CDR3 is 14 amino acids. Trimming took 1 base from V and 5 from J, leaving 10 bases between them. CDR1 MNHEY and CDR2 SVGEGT come from the germline V gene. The CDR3 reads CASSYLVGGDTQYF. The CDR3, as DNA: TGTGCCAGCAGTTACTTGGTGGGGGGAGATACGCAGTATTTT.

J is TRBJ1-5 and V is TRBV5-1; no clear D. V lost 4 bases, J lost 4 bases, and 15 bases lay in between. Germline-derived CDR1 and CDR2 are SGHRS and YFSETQ. This CDR3 comprises 15 residues. The CDR3 loop reads CASSPDGSGNQPQHF. CDR3 DNA sequence: TGCGCCAGCAGCCCGGACGGGAGTGGGAATCAGCCCCAGCATTTT. Based on the CDR3 plus reference TRBV5-1 and TRBJ1-5, the full variable domain is KAGVTQTPRYLIKTRGQQVTLSCSPISGHRSVSWYQQTPGQGLQFLFEYFSETQRNKGNFPGRFSGRQFSNSRSEMNVSTLELGDSALYLCASSPDGSGNQPQHFGDGTRLSIL.

CDR3 amino acids: CAITPGVAGGRDTQYF. As DNA, the CDR3 is TGTGCCATCACCCCAGGAGTAGCGGGAGGACGAGATACGCAGTATTTT. The J gene is TRBJ2-3, the V gene TRBV10-3, with 10 bases aligning to TRBD2. The CDR3 sequence is 16 residues long. J lost 5 bases, V lost 7 bases, and 12 bases had no gene match. Looked up from germline, CDR1 is ENHRY and CDR2 is SYGVKD.

This chain connects TRBV5-5 to TRBJ2-7; 7 bases are shared with TRBD1. The CDR3 contains 16 residues. Trimming removed 4 bases from V and 0 bases from J; junction bases left unmatched: 10. The germline V gene encodes CDR1 SGHKS and CDR2 YYEKEE (reference sequence). This CDR3 is CASSGLTGMFSYEQYF. CDR3 nucleotides: TGTGCCAGCAGCGGCCTGACAGGGATGTTCTCCTACGAGCAGTACTTC.

The chain is built from TRBV28 and TRBJ2-7; TRBD1 agrees at 9 bases. V lost 4 bases and J lost 2; bases outside the gene matches: 9. CDR3 length equals 16 residues. CDR1 is MDHEN and CDR2 is SYDVKM in the germline V gene. In nucleotides, the CDR3 is TGTGCCAGCAGTTACCCCCGGGACAGGGAAACCTACGAGCAGTACTTC. Protein sequence: CASSYPRDRETYEQYF.

The chain joins TRBV30 to TRBJ1-5, with TRBD1 identical over 8 bases. Trimming took 1 base from V and 5 from J; bases not matched to a gene: 4. The CDR3 is 14 amino acids. Per the germline V gene, CDR1 is GTSNPN and CDR2 is SVGIG (reference sequence). The CDR3 spells CAWSAYRGDQPQHF. DNA for the CDR3: TGTGCCTGGAGTGCGTACAGGGGGGATCAGCCCCAGCATTTT.

The chain uses TRBV5-6 and TRBJ1-2; perhaps TRBD1 as D (5 bases). V was cut by 3 bases and J by 4 bases, with 13 bases left in between. The CDR3 loop spans 14 amino acids. Germline V gives CDR1 SGHDT, CDR2 YYEEEE. CDR3 sequence: CASSSAGQTYGYTF. CDR3 nucleotides: TGTGCCAGCAGCTCGGCAGGGCAGACCTATGGCTACACCTTC.

The chain joins TRBV3-1 (or the pseudogene TRBV3-2) to TRBJ2-7, with D possibly being TRBD2 (5 bases). Germline V gene sequence: CDR1 LGHDT, CDR2 YNNKEL (reference sequence). CDR3 length equals 11 residues. The germline V and J ends were trimmed by 1 base and 11 bases, with 9 bases remaining between them. For the CDR3, the DNA is TGTGCCAGCAGCCAAGGAGGGTCTGAGTACTTC. This gives the protein CASSQGGSEYF.